This T cell receptor (beta chain) is from a study of shared clonotypes between healthy human individuals. Trimming stripped 0 bases from V and 6 bases from J, with 7 bases between. This CDR3 comprises 12 residues. Germline loops: CDR1 SGHDT, CDR2 YYEEEE. Naive CD8 cells lacked CD45RO and underwent positive selection for CCR7, leaving out terminally differentiated effector memory CD45RA+ cells. Clones were sequenced by immunoSEQ multiplex PCR, and TCRdb holds only the in-frame ones, with some missing. The sample lists about 870,000 clones, about 91% occurring once. Sequencing was performed on naive CD8+ T cells sorted from blood. This rearrangement joins TRBV5-6 to TRBJ2-7, with D possibly matching TRBD1 (5 bases). The sequence derives from a man aged 25-40 years in good health. CDR3 in DNA: TGTGCCAGCAGCTTGGTAGGGGCCGAGCAGTACTTC. Its translation is CASSLVGAEQYF.